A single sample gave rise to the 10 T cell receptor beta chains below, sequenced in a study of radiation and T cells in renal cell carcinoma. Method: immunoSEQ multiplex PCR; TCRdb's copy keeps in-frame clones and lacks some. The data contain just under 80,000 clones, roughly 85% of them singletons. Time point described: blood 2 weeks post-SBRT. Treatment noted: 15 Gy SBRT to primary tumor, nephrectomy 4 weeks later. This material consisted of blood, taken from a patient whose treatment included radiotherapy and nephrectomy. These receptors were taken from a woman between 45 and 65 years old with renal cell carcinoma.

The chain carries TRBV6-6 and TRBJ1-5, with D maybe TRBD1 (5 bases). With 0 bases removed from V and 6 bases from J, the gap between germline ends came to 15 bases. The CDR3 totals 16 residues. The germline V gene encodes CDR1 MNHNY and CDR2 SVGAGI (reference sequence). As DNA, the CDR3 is TGTGCCAGCAGTTACTCGACGGGGGGACGGGTTCAGCCCCAGCATTTT. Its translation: CASSYSTGGRVQPQHF.

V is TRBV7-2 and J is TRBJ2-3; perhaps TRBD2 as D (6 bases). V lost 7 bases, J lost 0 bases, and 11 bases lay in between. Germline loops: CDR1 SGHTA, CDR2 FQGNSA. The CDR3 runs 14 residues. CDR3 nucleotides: TGTGCCAGCAAGCGGGTCGGGAGCACAGATACGCAGTATTTT. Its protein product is CASKRVGSTDTQYF. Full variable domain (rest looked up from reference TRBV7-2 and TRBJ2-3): GAGVSQSPSNKVTEKGKDVELRCDPISGHTALYWYRQSLGQGLEFLIYFQGNSAPDKSGLPSDRFSAERTGGSVSTLTIQRTQQEDSAVYLCASKRVGSTDTQYFGPGTRLTVL.

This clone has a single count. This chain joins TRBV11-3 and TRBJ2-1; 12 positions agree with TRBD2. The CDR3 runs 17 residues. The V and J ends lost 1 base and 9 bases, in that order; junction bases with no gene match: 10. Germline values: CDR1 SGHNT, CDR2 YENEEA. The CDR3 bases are TGTGCCAGCAGCTTAGGTGCTAGCGGGAGGGCCATCGGTGAGCAGTTCTTC. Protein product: CASSLGASGRAIGEQFF.

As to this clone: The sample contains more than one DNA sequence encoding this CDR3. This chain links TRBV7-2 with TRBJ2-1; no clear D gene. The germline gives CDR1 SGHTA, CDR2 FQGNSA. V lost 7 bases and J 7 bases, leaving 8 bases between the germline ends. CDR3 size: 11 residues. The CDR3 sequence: CASNVANEQFF. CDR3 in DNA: TGTGCCAGCAACGTGGCGAATGAGCAGTTCTTC.

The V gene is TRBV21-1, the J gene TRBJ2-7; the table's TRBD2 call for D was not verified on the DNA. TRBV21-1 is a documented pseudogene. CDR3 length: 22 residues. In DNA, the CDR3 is TGTGCCAGCAGTCCAAAGGGACAGCAATCAGGACTAGCGGAGGGGAGCTCCTACGAGCAGTACTTC. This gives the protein CASSPKGQQSGLAEGSSYEQYF.

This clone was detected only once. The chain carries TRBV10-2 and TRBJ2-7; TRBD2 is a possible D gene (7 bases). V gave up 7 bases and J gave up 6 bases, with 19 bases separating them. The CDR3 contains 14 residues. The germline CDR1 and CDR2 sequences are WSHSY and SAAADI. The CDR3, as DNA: TGCGCCAGCATCCAGGCGGGGGCGTGGGGCGAGCAGTACTTC. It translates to CASIQAGAWGEQYF.

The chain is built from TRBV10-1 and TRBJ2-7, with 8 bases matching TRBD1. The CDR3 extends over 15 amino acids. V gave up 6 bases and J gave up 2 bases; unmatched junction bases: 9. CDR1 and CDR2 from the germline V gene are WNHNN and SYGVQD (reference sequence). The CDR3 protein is CASRAGGGWAYEQYF. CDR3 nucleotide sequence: TGCGCCAGCAGGGCAGGGGGCGGGTGGGCCTACGAGCAGTACTTC.

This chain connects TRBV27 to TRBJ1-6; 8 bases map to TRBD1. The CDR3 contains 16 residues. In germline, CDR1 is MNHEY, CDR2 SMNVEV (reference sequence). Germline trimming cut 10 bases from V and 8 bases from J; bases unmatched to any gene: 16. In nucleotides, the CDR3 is TGTGCCACCGGACAGGGTATGTTGGGATTGGATTCACCCCTCCACTTT. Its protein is CATGQGMLGLDSPLHF.

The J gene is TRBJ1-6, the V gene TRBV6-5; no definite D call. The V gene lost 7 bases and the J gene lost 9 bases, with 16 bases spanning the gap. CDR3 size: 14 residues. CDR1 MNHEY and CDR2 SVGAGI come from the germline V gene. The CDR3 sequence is CASMMDAGLSPLHF. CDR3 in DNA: TGTGCCAGCATGATGGATGCTGGGCTTTCACCCCTCCACTTT.

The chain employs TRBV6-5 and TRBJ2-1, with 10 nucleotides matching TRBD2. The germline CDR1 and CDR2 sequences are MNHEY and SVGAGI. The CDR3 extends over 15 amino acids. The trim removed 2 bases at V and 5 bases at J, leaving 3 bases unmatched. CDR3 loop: CASSYTSGIHNEQFF. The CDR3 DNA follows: TGTGCCAGCAGTTACACTAGCGGGATCCACAATGAGCAGTTCTTC.